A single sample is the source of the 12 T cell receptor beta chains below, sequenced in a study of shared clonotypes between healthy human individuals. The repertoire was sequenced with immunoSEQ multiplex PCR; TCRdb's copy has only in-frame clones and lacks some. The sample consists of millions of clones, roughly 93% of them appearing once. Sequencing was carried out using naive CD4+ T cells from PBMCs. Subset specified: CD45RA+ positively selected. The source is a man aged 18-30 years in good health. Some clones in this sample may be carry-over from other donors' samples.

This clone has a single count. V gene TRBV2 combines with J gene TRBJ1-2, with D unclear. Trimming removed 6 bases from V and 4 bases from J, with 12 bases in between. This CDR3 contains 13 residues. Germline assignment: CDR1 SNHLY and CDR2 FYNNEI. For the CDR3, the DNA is TGTGCCAGCAGCGGGCCCGGGAGCTATGGCTACACCTTC. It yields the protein CASSGPGSYGYTF.

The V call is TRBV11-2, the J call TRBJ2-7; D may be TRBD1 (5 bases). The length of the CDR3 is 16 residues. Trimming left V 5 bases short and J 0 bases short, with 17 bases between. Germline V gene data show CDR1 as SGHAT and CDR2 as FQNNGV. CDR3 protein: CASSPLQGTVSYEQYF. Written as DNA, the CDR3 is TGTGCCAGCAGCCCCCTCCAGGGAACAGTCTCCTACGAGCAGTACTTC.

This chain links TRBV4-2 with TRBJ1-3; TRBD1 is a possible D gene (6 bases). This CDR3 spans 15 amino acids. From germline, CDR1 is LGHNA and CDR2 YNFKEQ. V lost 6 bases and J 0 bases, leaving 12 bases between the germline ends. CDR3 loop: CASSHRASSGNTIYF. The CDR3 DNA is TGTGCCAGCAGTCACAGGGCTAGCTCTGGAAACACCATATATTTT.

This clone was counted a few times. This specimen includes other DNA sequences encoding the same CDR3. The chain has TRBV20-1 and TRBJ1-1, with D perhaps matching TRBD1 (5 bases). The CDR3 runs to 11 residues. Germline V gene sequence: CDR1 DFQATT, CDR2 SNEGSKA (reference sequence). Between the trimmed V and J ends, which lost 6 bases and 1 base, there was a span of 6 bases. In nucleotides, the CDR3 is TGCAGTGCCCAGGGGAACACTGAAGCTTTCTTT. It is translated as CSAQGNTEAFF.

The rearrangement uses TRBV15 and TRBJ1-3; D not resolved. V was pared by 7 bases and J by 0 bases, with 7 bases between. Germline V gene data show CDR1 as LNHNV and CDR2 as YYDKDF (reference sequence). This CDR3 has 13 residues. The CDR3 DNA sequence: TGTGCCACCACTAGGACCTCTGGAAACACCATATATTTT. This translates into CATTRTSGNTIYF.

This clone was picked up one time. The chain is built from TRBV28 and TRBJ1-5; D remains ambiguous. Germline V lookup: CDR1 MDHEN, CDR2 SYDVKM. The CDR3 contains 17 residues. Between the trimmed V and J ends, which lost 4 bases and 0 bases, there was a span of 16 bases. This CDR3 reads CASSSIGADYSNQPQHF. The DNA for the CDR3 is TGTGCCAGCAGTTCCATCGGAGCAGATTATAGCAATCAGCCCCAGCATTTT.

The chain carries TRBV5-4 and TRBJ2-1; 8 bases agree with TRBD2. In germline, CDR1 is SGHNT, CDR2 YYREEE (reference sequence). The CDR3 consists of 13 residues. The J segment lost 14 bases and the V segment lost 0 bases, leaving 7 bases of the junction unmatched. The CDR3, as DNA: TGTGCCAGCAGCTTGGCCTGGGGCGGGAGGAAGTTCTTC. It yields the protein CASSLAWGGRKFF.

CDR3 bases: TGTGCCAGCAGCGTAAGACAGGGCCAACCAGGCGGGGAGCTGTTTTTT. This codes for CASSVRQGQPGGELFF. The gene calls are TRBV9 and TRBJ2-2, with 7 bases matching TRBD1. Losses at the gene ends were 1 base for V and 7 bases for J; bases not matched to a gene: 10. Germline CDR1 reads SGDLS; CDR2 reads YYNGEE. CDR3 length: 16 residues. The whole variable domain, remainder taken from reference TRBV9 and TRBJ2-2, is DSGVTQTPKHLITATGQRVTLRCSPRSGDLSVYWYQQSLDQGLQFLIQYYNGEERAKGNILERFSAQQFPDLHSELNLSSLELGDSALYFCASSVRQGQPGGELFFGEGSRLTVL.

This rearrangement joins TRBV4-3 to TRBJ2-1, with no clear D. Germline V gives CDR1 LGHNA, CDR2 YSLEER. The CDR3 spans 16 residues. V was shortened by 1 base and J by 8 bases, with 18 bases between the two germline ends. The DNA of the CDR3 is TGCGCCAGCAGCCAAGTCGGTAGCCTTATAAATGATGAGCAGTTCTTC. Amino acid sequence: CASSQVGSLINDEQFF.

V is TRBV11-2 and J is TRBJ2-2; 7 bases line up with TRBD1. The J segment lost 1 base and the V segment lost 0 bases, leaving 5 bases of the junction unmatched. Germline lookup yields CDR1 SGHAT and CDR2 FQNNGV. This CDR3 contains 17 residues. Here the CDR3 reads CASSLDSRQGNTGELFF. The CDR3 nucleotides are TGTGCCAGCAGCTTAGATTCAAGACAGGGGAACACCGGGGAGCTGTTTTTT.

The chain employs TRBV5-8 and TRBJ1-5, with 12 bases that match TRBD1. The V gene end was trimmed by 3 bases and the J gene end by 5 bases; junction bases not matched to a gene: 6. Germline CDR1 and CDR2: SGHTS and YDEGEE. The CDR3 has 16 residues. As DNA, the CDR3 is TGTGCCAGCAGCTCGTTGGGGACAGGGGGCGATCAGCCCCAGCATTTT. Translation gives CASSSLGTGGDQPQHF.

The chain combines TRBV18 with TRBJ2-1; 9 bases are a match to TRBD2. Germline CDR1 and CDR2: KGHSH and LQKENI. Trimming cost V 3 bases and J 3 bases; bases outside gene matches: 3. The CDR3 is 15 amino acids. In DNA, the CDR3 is TGTGCCAGCTCACCGGGGCGGGAGGGCTACAATGAGCAGTTCTTC. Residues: CASSPGREGYNEQFF.